Below, 24 T cell receptor beta chains from the same sample are listed, as sequenced in a study of T cell repertoires in cytomegalovirus infection. The antigens of these receptors remain unknown. TCRdb fed the reads into MiXCR, producing one record per CDR3 protein. The table lists hundreds of thousands of distinct CDR3 sequences, about a third of them singletons, with over 12% in the top ten. Here the sequenced sample was cultured CD8+ T cells from PBMCs, taken from culture after CMV antigen stimulation. These TCRs come from a human donor in good health (CMV status not recorded). Some clones in this sample may be carry-over from other donors' samples.

V gene TRBV10-3 combines with J gene TRBJ1-1; 7 bases agree with TRBD1. The CDR3 runs to 13 residues. Germline V gene lookup returns CDR1 ENHRY and CDR2 SYGVKD. Germline trimming cut 6 bases from V and 5 bases from J; bases unmatched to any gene: 6. The CDR3 sequence is CAIRGRGDTEAFF. As DNA, the CDR3 is TGTGCCATCAGGGGCAGGGGGGATACTGAAGCTTTCTTT.

As for this clonotype: A single base separates this from a much larger clone, so it may be a read error. V gene TRBV6-1 combines with J gene TRBJ2-1; 10 bases match TRBD1. V trimming: 4 bases; J trimming: 3 bases; junction bases outside the gene matches: 6. Germline CDR1 and CDR2: MNHNS and SASEGT. The CDR3 contains 16 residues. The CDR3 loop is CASSVPGQGYYNEQFF. DNA of the CDR3: TGTGCCAGCAGTGTCCCGGGACAGGGGTACTACAATGAGCAGTTCTTC.

The chain joins TRBV5-5 to TRBJ2-7; D is undetermined. CDR3 size: 14 residues. CDR1 and CDR2 (germline): SGHKS, YYEKEE (reference sequence). V lost 0 bases to trimming and J lost 2 bases, with 9 bases between them. The CDR3 here is CASSLEELPYEQYV. In DNA form, the CDR3 reads TGTGCCAGCAGCTTGGAAGAGCTCCCCTACGAGCAGTACGTC.

This clonotype was counted a few times. The rearrangement joins TRBV12-3 or TRBV12-4 to TRBJ1-3, with D possibly matching TRBD1 (5 bases). The CDR3 is 17 residues long. V dropped 4 bases and J dropped 3 bases, with 19 bases sitting between them. The CDR3 loop is CASSSSTSRVDGNTIYF. CDR3 DNA sequence: TGTGCCAGCAGTTCCTCCACGTCCAGGGTAGATGGAAACACCATATATTTT.

A few counts support this clonotype. The rearrangement links TRBV12-3 or TRBV12-4 to TRBJ2-2; possible D gene TRBD1, 6 bases. This CDR3 has 14 amino acids. Trimming left V 6 bases short and J 6 bases short, with 14 bases between. CDR3 coding DNA: TGTGCCAGCAGCCCGGACAGCTTCTCCGGGGAGCTGTTTTTT. Translated, it gives CASSPDSFSGELFF.

This chain uses TRBV5-6 with TRBJ2-2; no reliable D call. The CDR3 is 13 amino acids. Germline V gene sequence: CDR1 SGHDT, CDR2 YYEEEE. V gave up 0 bases and J gave up 4 bases, with 4 bases separating them. In DNA form, the CDR3 reads TGTGCCAGCAGCTTGGATGTCACCGGGGAGCTGTTTTTT. Residues: CASSLDVTGELFF.

This clonotype was counted once. The V and J genes are TRBV27 and TRBJ2-1; 7 bases line up with TRBD2. Germline trimming cut 3 bases from V and 4 bases from J; bases unmatched to any gene: 15. CDR3 length equals 18 residues. CDR1 is MNHEY, CDR2 SMNVEV, per germline (reference sequence). CDR3 nucleotides: TGTGCCAGCAGTTTCCACACCGGGACTAACCCAGCATACAATGAGCAGTTCTTC. Translating it yields CASSFHTGTNPAYNEQFF.

The rearrangement uses TRBV27 and TRBJ2-1; a possible D gene is TRBD1 (7 bases). The CDR3 has 13 residues. The germline V and J ends were trimmed by 6 bases and 10 bases, with 16 bases remaining between them. Germline V gene lookup returns CDR1 MNHEY and CDR2 SMNVEV (reference sequence). CDR3 amino acids: CASSSGGNGEQFF. CDR3 bases: TGTGCCAGCAGCTCAGGGGGGAATGGAGAGCAGTTCTTC.

The rearrangement uses TRBV27 and TRBJ2-5; D is ambiguous. This CDR3 contains 13 residues. The germline gives CDR1 MNHEY, CDR2 SMNVEV (reference sequence). The germline V and J ends were trimmed by 0 bases and 5 bases, with 7 bases remaining between them. The DNA of the CDR3 is TGTGCCAGCAGTTTATCGATAAGGGAGACCCAGTACTTC. The encoded protein is CASSLSIRETQYF.

This clonotype was found a few times. The chain couples TRBV6-2 or TRBV6-3 to TRBJ1-5, with TRBD1 matching 8 bases. This CDR3 contains 16 residues. Unmatched junction bases numbered 6, after V lost 3 bases and J lost 2 bases. The germline gives CDR1 MNHEY, CDR2 SVGEGT. Here the CDR3 DNA reads TGTGCCAGCAGTTATGGGGACAGGTGGGGCAATCAGCCCCAGCATTTT. Translation gives CASSYGDRWGNQPQHF.

This clonotype was seen a handful of times. This rearrangement joins TRBV6-2 or TRBV6-3 to TRBJ1-5; D gene uncertain. CDR1 is MNHEY and CDR2 is SVGEGT in the germline V gene. The CDR3 is made up of 15 amino acids. The V gene lost 7 bases and the J gene lost 1 base, with 14 bases spanning the gap. The CDR3 region is CASTFDISSNQPQHF. The DNA of the CDR3 is TGTGCCAGCACCTTCGACATATCAAGCAATCAGCCCCAGCATTTT.

This clonotype was counted ten times or more. J is TRBJ2-1 and V is TRBV12-3 or TRBV12-4; D remains ambiguous. Trimming cost V 4 bases and J 4 bases, with 8 bases left between them. This CDR3 region has 13 residues. The CDR3 nucleotides read TGTGCCAGCAGTTATAACAGTTACAATGAGCAGTTCTTC. Residues: CASSYNSYNEQFF.

V gene TRBV10-3 combines with J gene TRBJ1-3; D is uncertain. CDR1 ENHRY and CDR2 SYGVKD come from the germline V gene. The V gene lost 6 bases and the J gene lost 0 bases, with 12 bases spanning the gap. This CDR3 contains 15 residues. CDR3 amino acids: CAIRVWVDSGNTIYF. The CDR3 bases are TGTGCCATCAGAGTATGGGTAGACTCTGGAAACACCATATATTTT.

This clonotype was counted between two and nine times. The CDR3 sequence: CAIQQGYEQYF. CDR3 DNA sequence: TGTGCCATCCAACAGGGCTACGAGCAGTACTTC. This chain connects TRBV5-4 to TRBJ2-7; the D gene is possibly TRBD1 (6 bases). Trimming took off 9 bases at V and 3 bases at J, with 10 bases between the two ends. This CDR3 contains 11 residues. CDR1 SGHNT and CDR2 YYREEE come from the germline V gene (reference sequence).

This clonotype occurred once. CDR3 sequence (DNA): TGTGCCACCAGTGATAATACCGACAGGCCCCATGGCTACACCTTC. Encoded protein: CATSDNTDRPHGYTF. The chain has TRBV24-1 and TRBJ1-2; TRBD1 is a possible D gene (6 bases). V was trimmed by 3 bases and J by 6 bases, leaving 16 bases between them. The CDR3 has 15 amino acids. CDR1 KGHDR and CDR2 SFDVKD come from the germline V gene.

The sample holds many counts of this clonotype. This chain connects TRBV7-3 to TRBJ2-3; D remains unclear. There are 13 residues in the CDR3. V lost 8 bases to trimming and J lost 2 bases, with 11 bases between them. Germline CDR1 and CDR2: SGHTA and FQGTGA. The CDR3, as DNA: TGTGCCAGCGGTTTGAGCCCCACAGATACGCAGTATTTT. This codes for CASGLSPTDTQYF. Variable domain in full (rest from reference TRBV7-3 and TRBJ2-3): GAGVSQTPSNKVTEKGKYVELRCDPISGHTALYWYRQSLGQGPEFLIYFQGTGAADDSGLPNDRFFAVRPEGSVSTLKIQRTERGDSAVYLCASGLSPTDTQYFGPGTRLTVL.

There are many counts of this clonotype. J is TRBJ1-2 and V is TRBV19; TRBD1 might be the D (5 bases). In germline, CDR1 is LNHDA, CDR2 SQIVND (reference sequence). V lost 10 bases to trimming and J lost 6 bases, with 18 bases between them. The CDR3 has 13 amino acids. The CDR3 here is CATGGVRDHGYTF. The CDR3 DNA follows: TGTGCCACTGGAGGGGTAAGAGATCATGGCTACACCTTC.

This clonotype appeared many times. The V call is TRBV7-6, the J call TRBJ2-3; 7 positions match TRBD2. Losses at the gene ends were 3 bases for V and 1 base for J; bases not matched to a gene: 7. There are 16 residues in the CDR3. Germline lookup yields CDR1 SGHVS and CDR2 FNYEAQ. The CDR3 reads CASSFPVSGGTDTQYF. DNA for the CDR3: TGTGCCAGCAGCTTTCCTGTCAGCGGGGGCACAGATACGCAGTATTTT.

This clonotype has just a few counts. V and J are TRBV7-9 and TRBJ1-1; 8 bases align to TRBD1. The CDR3 has 15 amino acids. Germline CDR1 SEHNR, CDR2 FQNEAQ (reference sequence). With 6 bases clipped from V and 0 bases from J, the junction kept 6 bases outside the gene matches. CDR3 amino acids: CASSPGGEMNTEAFF. CDR3 coding DNA: TGTGCCAGCAGTCCAGGGGGCGAAATGAACACTGAAGCTTTCTTT.

This chain joins TRBV19 and TRBJ1-4, with 7 bases identical to TRBD1. The germline V gene encodes CDR1 LNHDA and CDR2 SQIVND (reference sequence). The junction had 7 bases not matched to a gene; V was cut back by 4 bases and J by 8 bases. The CDR3 is 14 residues long. The CDR3, as DNA: TGTGCCAGTAGTAACACGGGGACAGCCGAAAAACTGTTTTTT. It codes for CASSNTGTAEKLFF.

The V gene is TRBV27, the J gene TRBJ2-3; 12 bases are shared with TRBD2. This CDR3 spans 16 amino acids. V trimming: 5 bases; J trimming: 1 base; junction bases outside the gene matches: 4. Germline lookup yields CDR1 MNHEY and CDR2 SMNVEV (reference sequence). The CDR3 DNA reads TGTGCCAGCAGTCCTTCTAGCGGGGGGGGCACAGATACGCAGTATTTT. Protein product: CASSPSSGGGTDTQYF.

This sequence joins TRBV2 and TRBJ1-6; D unclear. Germline CDR1 reads SNHLY; CDR2 reads FYNNEI. The CDR3 is 14 residues long. Trimming stripped 7 bases from V and 0 bases from J, with 7 bases between. The CDR3 region is CASMRSSYNSPLHF. DNA for the CDR3: TGTGCCAGCATGCGGAGCTCCTATAATTCACCCCTCCACTTT.

This clonotype has more than one count but fewer than ten. This chain uses TRBV7-9 with TRBJ1-5; D remains unclear. The V end was cut by 8 bases, the J end by 7 bases, with 18 bases between. Germline CDR1 and CDR2: SEHNR and FQNEAQ (reference sequence). The CDR3 consists of 14 residues. The CDR3 DNA reads TGTGCCAGCCAAGCCCCCGGAGCGGGGCAGCCCCAGCATTTT. This gives the protein CASQAPGAGQPQHF. The full variable domain, in which reference TRBV7-9 and TRBJ1-5 provide the parts outside the CDR3, is DTGVSQNPRHKITKRGQNVTFRCDPISEHNRLYWYRQTLGQGPEFLTYFQNEAQLEKSRLLSDRFSAERPKGSFSTLEIQRTEQGDSAMYLCASQAPGAGQPQHFGDGTRLSIL.

This chain joins TRBV6-1 and TRBJ2-7; possible D gene TRBD1, 6 bases. This CDR3 spans 13 amino acids. The V end was cut by 4 bases, the J end by 5 bases, with 12 bases between. The germline V gene encodes CDR1 MNHNS and CDR2 SASEGT. The CDR3 loop reads CASSATGFDEQYF. CDR3 bases: TGTGCCAGCAGTGCAACAGGGTTCGACGAGCAGTACTTC.